These T cell receptor beta chains were read from a single sample in a study of identical twins. TCRdb fed the 5' RACE reads into MiXCR, producing one record per CDR3 protein. Among approximately 220,000 distinct CDR3 sequences, under 10% were seen once, and the ten largest hold 1.5% to 2.5%. The same data also contributed to another study, on yellow fever vaccine responses in identical twins.

Sequencing used memory (CD45RO+) T cells sorted from blood. The receptors come from a woman under 30 in good health. The CDR3 runs from the conserved cysteine through the conserved F or W. The order of the fields is V gene, clone size, J gene, D gene, CDR3 protein, CDR3 DNA. The D gene is left open where the match is weak. Only part of the rows carry a size: once, few, many, or a class if the clone is expanded.

V: TRBV5-6
size: many
J: TRBJ2-1
D: TRBD2
CDR3: CASMSGASSYNEQFF
DNA: TGTGCCAGCATGAGCGGGGCTAGCTCCTACAATGAGCAGTTCTTC

V: TRBV6-4
size: few
J: TRBJ2-1
D: .
CDR3: CASSDSPGSNEQFF
DNA: TGTGCCAGCAGTGACTCCCCGGGGTCCAATGAGCAGTTCTTC

V: TRBV7-8
size: .
J: TRBJ1-1
D: .
CDR3: CASSLARRVSTHLNTEAFF
DNA: TGTGCCAGCAGCTTAGCGCGCAGGGTGTCCACACATCTGAACACTGAAGCTTTCTTT

V: TRBV12-3/TRBV12-4
size: .
J: TRBJ1-5
D: TRBD1
CDR3: CASSWETGGFNQPQHF
DNA: TGTGCCAGCAGTTGGGAGACAGGGGGCTTTAATCAGCCCCAGCATTTT

V: TRBV6-6
size: many
J: TRBJ1-1
D: .
CDR3: CASTGGTRGAFF
DNA: TGTGCCAGCACTGGGGGGACACGGGGAGCTTTCTTT

V: TRBV7-2
size: few
J: TRBJ2-5
D: .
CDR3: CASSLGGFQETQYF
DNA: TGTGCCAGCAGCTTAGGGGGTTTCCAAGAGACCCAGTACTTC

V: TRBV27
size: many
J: TRBJ2-1
D: .
CDR3: CASNGQYNEQFF
DNA: TGTGCCAGCAACGGCCAGTACAATGAGCAGTTCTTC

V: TRBV7-2
size: .
J: TRBJ1-2
D: .
CDR3: CASSLATVNYGYTF
DNA: TGTGCCAGCAGCTTAGCAACGGTTAACTATGGCTACACCTTC

V: TRBV5-4
size: .
J: TRBJ2-7
D: .
CDR3: CASSGFGGGSFYEQYF
DNA: TGTGCCAGCAGTGGCTTCGGCGGGGGCTCATTCTACGAGCAGTACTTC

V: TRBV4-1
size: few
J: TRBJ2-1
D: .
CDR3: CASSQDGPYNEQFF
DNA: TGCGCCAGCAGCCAAGACGGGCCCTACAATGAGCAGTTCTTC

V: TRBV20-1
size: .
J: TRBJ1-2
D: .
CDR3: CSAPSGATSGYTF
DNA: TGCAGTGCGCCGTCAGGGGCCACTTCTGGCTACACCTTC

V: TRBV6-5
size: few
J: TRBJ1-1
D: TRBD1
CDR3: CASSFGQGAMGSTEAFF
DNA: TGTGCCAGCAGTTTTGGACAGGGGGCAATGGGAAGCACTGAAGCTTTCTTT

V: TRBV25-1
size: .
J: TRBJ2-2
D: .
CDR3: CASSDDPEAGELFF
DNA: TGTGCCAGCAGTGATGACCCGGAGGCCGGGGAGCTGTTTTTT

V: TRBV5-1
size: many
J: TRBJ2-3
D: .
CDR3: CASSLAPGSPTYTQYF
DNA: TGCGCCAGCAGCTTGGCCCCGGGGAGCCCCACATATACGCAGTATTTT

V: TRBV19
size: .
J: TRBJ2-7
D: .
CDR3: CASTPTGSNSYEQYF
DNA: TGTGCCAGTACCCCAACAGGGAGTAACTCCTACGAGCAGTACTTC

V: TRBV7-8
size: .
J: TRBJ1-2
D: .
CDR3: CASSLRRNGGYTF
DNA: TGTGCCAGCAGCTTACGCAGGAACGGTGGCTACACCTTC

V: TRBV6-5
size: many
J: TRBJ2-5
D: TRBD2
CDR3: CASRPSGKETQYF
DNA: TGTGCCAGCAGGCCTAGCGGGAAAGAGACCCAGTACTTC

V: TRBV20-1
size: many
J: TRBJ2-2
D: TRBD2
CDR3: CSATGGFTGELFF
DNA: TGCAGTGCTACGGGGGGGTTCACCGGGGAGCTGTTTTTT

V: TRBV19
size: few
J: TRBJ2-3
D: .
CDR3: CATQGYTDTQYF
DNA: TGTGCCACACAGGGTTACACAGATACGCAGTATTTT

V: TRBV29-1
size: .
J: TRBJ2-5
D: TRBD1
CDR3: CSDGTGRGETQYF
DNA: TGCAGCGATGGGACAGGTCGGGGAGAGACCCAGTACTTC

V: TRBV4-2
size: many
J: TRBJ2-1
D: TRBD1
CDR3: CASSLNRGPWNEQFF
DNA: TGTGCCAGCAGCCTTAACAGGGGGCCCTGGAATGAGCAGTTCTTC

V: TRBV14
size: .
J: TRBJ2-7
D: .
CDR3: CASSQMTKSYEQYF
DNA: TGTGCCAGCAGCCAGATGACTAAATCCTACGAGCAGTACTTC

V: TRBV6-5
size: many
J: TRBJ2-1
D: .
CDR3: CASSYRPGERFF
DNA: TGTGCCAGCAGTTACCGGCCAGGGGAAAGGTTCTTC

V: TRBV4-2
size: many
J: TRBJ2-3
D: TRBD2
CDR3: CASSQVVAGGHTDTQYF
DNA: TGTGCCAGCAGCCAAGTCGTAGCGGGAGGACACACAGATACGCAGTATTTT

V: TRBV10-2
size: many
J: TRBJ2-3
D: .
CDR3: CASSERGPTDTQYF
DNA: TGCGCCAGCAGTGAGCGGGGACCCACAGATACGCAGTATTTT

V: TRBV6-2/TRBV6-3
size: few
J: TRBJ2-2
D: .
CDR3: CASGTGLTGELFF
DNA: TGTGCCAGCGGGACCGGTTTGACCGGGGAGCTGTTTTTT

V: TRBV7-2
size: many
J: TRBJ2-4
D: TRBD1
CDR3: CASSLAGGVQNIQYF
DNA: TGTGCCAGCAGCTTGGCAGGGGGCGTCCAAAACATTCAGTACTTC

V: TRBV4-3
size: few
J: TRBJ2-3
D: TRBD2
CDR3: CASSLKIPSGRSGDTQYF
DNA: TGCGCCAGCAGCCTCAAAATCCCTAGCGGGAGGAGTGGAGATACGCAGTATTTT

V: TRBV7-8
size: few
J: TRBJ2-7
D: TRBD2
CDR3: CASSSGGLAGVYEQYF
DNA: TGTGCCAGCAGCTCCGGGGGACTAGCGGGAGTCTACGAGCAGTACTTC

V: TRBV7-9
size: few
J: TRBJ2-7
D: TRBD1
CDR3: CASNSDRGLLREQYF
DNA: TGTGCCAGCAACTCCGACAGGGGGCTATTGAGGGAGCAGTACTTC

V: TRBV14
size: .
J: TRBJ2-7
D: .
CDR3: CASSQDLGIYEQYF
DNA: TGTGCCAGCAGCCAAGATCTCGGGATTTACGAGCAGTACTTC

V: TRBV6-2/TRBV6-3
size: few
J: TRBJ2-1
D: TRBD2
CDR3: CASKETSVPNEQFF
DNA: TGTGCCAGCAAGGAGACTAGCGTTCCGAATGAGCAGTTCTTC

V: TRBV18
size: .
J: TRBJ2-5
D: TRBD1
CDR3: CASSPQGQGAATQYF
DNA: TGTGCCAGCTCACCTCAAGGACAGGGGGCGGCGACCCAGTACTTC

V: TRBV5-1
size: many
J: TRBJ2-7
D: TRBD1
CDR3: CASSTGQGATYEQYF
DNA: TGCGCCAGCAGCACCGGACAGGGGGCAACCTACGAGCAGTACTTC

V: TRBV3-1
size: few
J: TRBJ2-5
D: .
CDR3: CASSQYRQLKETQYF
DNA: TGTGCCAGCAGTCAATATCGACAGCTTAAAGAGACCCAGTACTTC

V: TRBV4-3
size: few
J: TRBJ1-3
D: .
CDR3: CASSQDVLRSGNTIYF
DNA: TGCGCCAGCAGCCAAGACGTATTAAGGTCTGGAAACACCATATATTTT

V: TRBV5-1
size: .
J: TRBJ2-5
D: .
CDR3: CASSIFGKETQYF
DNA: TGCGCCAGCAGCATCTTTGGTAAAGAGACCCAGTACTTC

V: TRBV20-1
size: many
J: TRBJ2-7
D: .
CDR3: CSPVTGRHEQYF
DNA: TGCAGCCCCGTCACGGGGCGGCACGAGCAGTACTTC

V: TRBV20-1
size: .
J: TRBJ2-5
D: TRBD2
CDR3: CSARTSGRGETQYF
DNA: TGCAGTGCTCGGACTAGCGGGAGAGGGGAGACCCAGTACTTC

V: TRBV5-1
size: many
J: TRBJ1-4
D: .
CDR3: CASSRDTTNEKLFF
DNA: TGCGCCAGCAGCCGGGACACAACTAATGAAAAACTGTTTTTT

V: TRBV11-2
size: few
J: TRBJ2-4
D: TRBD2
CDR3: CASSPSAGGKNIQYF
DNA: TGTGCCAGCAGCCCCTCAGCGGGAGGGAAAAACATTCAGTACTTC

V: TRBV7-9
size: .
J: TRBJ2-2
D: .
CDR3: CASSAAGRNTGELFF
DNA: TGTGCCAGCAGCGCGGCAGGGCGAAACACCGGGGAGCTGTTTTTT

V: TRBV20-1
size: .
J: TRBJ2-2
D: .
CDR3: CSARSLDWGELFF
DNA: TGCAGTGCTAGATCCCTTGATTGGGGGGAGCTGTTTTTT

V: TRBV20-1
size: many
J: TRBJ1-1
D: .
CDR3: CSAEQGVNTEAFF
DNA: TGCAGTGCCGAACAGGGAGTGAATACTGAAGCTTTCTTT

V: TRBV29-1
size: few
J: TRBJ1-6
D: .
CDR3: CSVNFGGFDSPLHF
DNA: TGCAGCGTAAACTTCGGGGGCTTCGATTCACCCCTCCACTTT

V: TRBV6-1
size: .
J: TRBJ2-6
D: .
CDR3: CARGRANVLTF
DNA: TGTGCCAGAGGTCGGGCCAACGTCCTGACTTTC

V: TRBV7-8
size: many
J: TRBJ2-1
D: .
CDR3: CASSLSGAGVDEQFF
DNA: TGTGCCAGCAGCTTAAGCGGCGCAGGAGTAGATGAGCAGTTCTTC

V: TRBV6-2/TRBV6-3
size: few
J: TRBJ2-5
D: TRBD2
CDR3: CASSQTSTQETQYF
DNA: TGTGCCAGCAGTCAGACTAGCACACAAGAGACCCAGTACTTC

V: TRBV11-2
size: medium-sized
J: TRBJ1-1
D: .
CDR3: CASSLQGEHTEAFF
DNA: TGTGCCAGCAGCCTCCAGGGTGAACACACTGAAGCTTTCTTT

V: TRBV29-1
size: many
J: TRBJ2-5
D: TRBD2
CDR3: CSVSTSLVETQYF
DNA: TGCAGCGTCTCGACTAGCCTGGTCGAGACCCAGTACTTC

V: TRBV3-1
size: few
J: TRBJ2-1
D: TRBD2
CDR3: CASSQYPSGSPYNEQFF
DNA: TGTGCCAGCAGCCAGTACCCTAGCGGCTCGCCTTACAATGAGCAGTTCTTC

V: TRBV7-2
size: .
J: TRBJ2-5
D: .
CDR3: CASSLFRETQYF
DNA: TGTGCCAGCAGCTTATTTCGGGAGACCCAGTACTTC

V: TRBV6-5
size: .
J: TRBJ1-2
D: .
CDR3: CASSYSGIYGYTF
DNA: TGTGCCAGCAGTTACTCCGGAATCTATGGCTACACCTTC